The T cell receptor (beta chain) under discussion was sequenced for a study of CD8+ T cells in alopecia areata. Study-wide background: Affected scalp percentage determined the severity score of treated patients.

Judged by abundance, this clone is medium-sized. Treatment defined: oral pan-JAK inhibitor, 5-10 mg twice daily. Those with alopecia areata gave lesional scalp punch biopsies and peripheral blood. Reverse transcribed after extraction, RNA yielded cDNA as the sequencing template. The assay was immunoSEQ multiplex PCR, and TCRdb's table has in-frame clones only and misses some. This table holds 200,000 or so clones, roughly 60% found once. V was trimmed by 3 bases and J by 3 bases, leaving 15 bases between them. The CDR3 loop spans 15 amino acids. Germline V gene data show CDR1 as MDHEN and CDR2 as SYDVKM.

J is TRBJ2-7 and V is TRBV28; D may be TRBD2 (7 bases). Source: CD4+ T cells sorted from blood, taken at week 24, from a patient treated with tofacitinib. The receptor's source is a human donor with alopecia areata. DNA of the CDR3: TGTGCCAGCAGTTTGACTAGCAGGGGTCTCTACGAGCAGTACTTC. It specifies CASSLTSRGLYEQYF.